The present T cell receptor (beta chain) was sequenced within a study of OX40 agonist ivuxolimab in advanced cancers. The V end lost 7 bases, the J end lost 7 bases, and 17 bases lay between the germline ends. The CDR3 is 13 residues long. CDR1 is SNHLY and CDR2 is FYNNEI in the germline V gene. Some clones are missing from TCRdb's copy, which holds only in-frame ones; the method was immunoSEQ multiplex PCR. The sample lists 71,000 or so clones; 70% to 90% were seen once. This chain joins TRBV2 and TRBJ2-7, with a weak D call TRBD2 (5 bases). This receptor was identified in an adult with an advanced solid tumor such as melanoma, head and neck, liver or kidney cancer. The source material was CD4+ or CD8+ T cells sorted from blood, sampled in a trial of the OX40 agonist ivuxolimab. CDR3 DNA: TGTGCCAGCACGGTGAGTCATTCGGGAGAGCAGTACTTC. It codes for CASTVSHSGEQYF.